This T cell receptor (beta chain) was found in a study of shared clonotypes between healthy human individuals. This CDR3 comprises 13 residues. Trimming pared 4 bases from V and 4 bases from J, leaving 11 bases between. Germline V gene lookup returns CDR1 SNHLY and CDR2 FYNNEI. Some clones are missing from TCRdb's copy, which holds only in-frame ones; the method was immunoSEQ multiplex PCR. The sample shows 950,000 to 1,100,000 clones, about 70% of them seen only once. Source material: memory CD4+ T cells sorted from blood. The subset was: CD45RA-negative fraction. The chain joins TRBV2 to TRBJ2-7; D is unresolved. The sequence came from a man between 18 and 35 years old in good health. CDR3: CASSVGELYEQYF. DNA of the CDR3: TGTGCCAGCAGTGTGGGTGAACTATACGAGCAGTACTTC.